A selection of T cell receptor beta chains follows, all from one sample in a study of vaccination and CD4 T cells after COVID-19. Which antigens these TCRs recognize remains unknown. TCRdb re-analysed the PCR reads in MiXCR, keeping a single row per CDR3 protein. The profile covers roughly 15,000 distinct CDR3 sequences, with roughly 41% appearing a single time and 20% taken by the ten largest. The sequencing here drew on CD4+ T cells from blood, cultured in vitro, taken before SARS-CoV-2 vaccination. The receptors were gathered from a human donor who received a COVID-19 vaccine. The CDR3 runs from the conserved cysteine through the conserved F or W. The D gene is left open where the match is weak. Clone size is stated in some rows and not others, as once, few, many or a class when expanded.

d_gene,abundance,v_gene,j_gene,CDR3aa,CDR3nt
NA,few,TRBV4-2,TRBJ2-3,CASSQDRGNLINTQYF,TGTGCCAGCAGCCAAGATCGGGGTAACCTCATAAATACGCAGTATTTT
TRBD2,NA,TRBV12-3/TRBV12-4,TRBJ2-7,CASSPKRGPSYEQYF,TGTGCCAGCAGCCCCAAGCGGGGCCCTTCCTACGAGCAGTACTTC
NA,NA,TRBV20-1,TRBJ1-2,CSASEPRVRGHTF,TGCAGTGCTAGTGAACCCCGCGTCCGGGGCCACACCTTC
NA,NA,TRBV28,TRBJ2-2,CASSSPGTPKNTGELFF,TGTGCCAGCAGTTCCCCAGGGACACCGAAGAACACCGGGGAGCTGTTTTTT
TRBD2,NA,TRBV7-2,TRBJ2-3,CASSLVLAGGRDTQYF,TGTGCCAGCAGCTTAGTCCTAGCGGGGGGGCGGGATACGCAGTATTTT
NA,few,TRBV6-5,TRBJ1-6,CASSSPSRNNSPLHF,TGTGCCAGCAGTTCCCCCAGTCGAAATAATTCACCCCTCCACTTT
NA,NA,TRBV2,TRBJ1-2,CASAQGLGYTF,TGTGCCAGCGCGCAGGGCCTTGGCTACACCTTC
NA,few,TRBV20-1,TRBJ1-5,CSARQGGGQPQHF,TGCAGTGCTAGACAAGGGGGTGGGCAGCCCCAGCATTTT
TRBD1,NA,TRBV19,TRBJ1-3,CASKGQGAGNTIYF,TGTGCCAGTAAGGGGCAGGGGGCTGGAAACACCATATATTTT
TRBD2,NA,TRBV6-1,TRBJ2-5,CASGRERGAQETQYF,TGTGCCAGCGGACGAGAGCGGGGGGCCCAAGAGACCCAGTACTTC
NA,few,TRBV11-3,TRBJ2-3,CASSLEQAHTDTQYF,TGTGCCAGCAGCTTAGAACAGGCCCACACAGATACGCAGTATTTT
TRBD1,NA,TRBV5-4,TRBJ1-2,CASSLAGTDNYGYTF,TGTGCCAGCAGCTTGGCCGGGACAGATAACTATGGCTACACCTTC
NA,NA,TRBV18,TRBJ1-5,CASSPSAFTGFQQPQHF,TGTGCCAGCTCACCATCGGCCTTCACGGGTTTCCAACAGCCCCAGCATTTT
NA,NA,TRBV5-6,TRBJ1-2,CASSFMGQRTYGYTF,TGTGCCAGCAGTTTTATGGGACAACGCACTTATGGCTACACCTTC
TRBD2,few,TRBV20-1,TRBJ2-3,CSASAGGLLDTQYF,TGCAGTGCTAGCGCGGGGGGGCTTTTGGATACGCAGTATTTT
NA,NA,TRBV29-1,TRBJ1-2,CSVDPRRENYGYTF,TGCAGCGTTGACCCCCGCAGGGAGAACTATGGCTACACCTTC
NA,NA,TRBV30,TRBJ1-6,CAWRGHDNSPLHF,TGTGCCTGGCGGGGACACGATAATTCACCCCTCCACTTT
NA,few,TRBV20-1,TRBJ2-5,CSAIPKETQYF,TGCAGTGCTATCCCGAAAGAGACCCAGTACTTC
TRBD2,NA,TRBV6-1,TRBJ2-3,CASNRRGADTQYF,TGTGCCAGCAACAGACGGGGGGCAGATACGCAGTATTTT
NA,NA,TRBV4-2,TRBJ2-3,CASSQELQSTSSTDTQYF,TGTGCCAGCAGCCAAGAGCTCCAATCTACATCTAGCACAGATACGCAGTATTTT
NA,medium-sized,TRBV30,TRBJ1-6,CAWGPNSPLHF,TGTGCCTGGGGTCCTAATTCACCCCTCCACTTT
TRBD1,NA,TRBV7-2,TRBJ1-1,CASSLHRTGGGSTEAFF,TGTGCCAGCAGCTTACACCGGACAGGGGGAGGGAGCACTGAAGCTTTCTTT
NA,NA,TRBV5-6,TRBJ2-5,CASSFHVFQETQYF,TGTGCCAGCAGCTTTCATGTCTTCCAAGAGACCCAGTACTTC
NA,NA,TRBV25-1,TRBJ1-5,CASSDDRGSNQPQHF,TGTGCCAGCAGTGATGATCGGGGCAGCAATCAGCCCCAGCATTTT
NA,NA,TRBV30,TRBJ2-7,CAWSVPRGTYEQYF,TGTGCCTGGAGTGTGCCCAGGGGAACCTACGAGCAGTACTTC
NA,NA,TRBV24-1,TRBJ2-3,CATSDLVREATDTQYF,TGTGCCACCAGTGATTTGGTCAGGGAGGCAACAGATACGCAGTATTTT
NA,NA,TRBV9,TRBJ1-1,CASSVDLGSEAFF,TGTGCCAGCAGCGTAGATTTGGGGTCTGAAGCTTTCTTT
NA,few,TRBV5-1,TRBJ2-7,CASSRDTTYEQYF,TGCGCCAGCAGCCGGGACACCACCTACGAGCAGTACTTC
NA,few,TRBV7-7,TRBJ1-1,CASSSLLRAINTEAFF,TGTGCCAGCAGCTCACTGTTACGGGCCATCAACACTGAAGCTTTCTTT
NA,few,TRBV7-3,TRBJ1-2,CASSSQAGASYGYTF,TGTGCCAGCAGCTCTCAGGCAGGGGCCAGCTATGGCTACACCTTC
NA,NA,TRBV5-1,TRBJ1-6,CASSLKSNSPLHF,TGCGCCAGCAGCTTAAAATCTAATTCACCCCTCCACTTT
NA,NA,TRBV6-1,TRBJ1-6,CASKGASPYSPLHF,TGTGCCAGCAAAGGGGCATCGCCCTATTCACCCCTCCACTTT
TRBD2,few,TRBV27,TRBJ2-3,CASSSRGEITDTQYF,TGTGCCAGCAGTTCCCGGGGGGAGATCACAGATACGCAGTATTTT
TRBD1,NA,TRBV7-9,TRBJ1-2,CASSPQGQGRGGYTF,TGTGCCAGCAGCCCGCAGGGACAGGGAAGAGGTGGCTACACCTTC
TRBD1,NA,TRBV12-3/TRBV12-4,TRBJ1-1,CASKTLRGRPVAFF,TGTGCCAGCAAGACTCTCAGGGGGCGGCCTGTGGCTTTCTTT
TRBD2,NA,TRBV5-1,TRBJ2-7,CASSALGLAGGQGTYEQYF,TGCGCCAGCAGCGCCCTGGGACTAGCGGGGGGGCAAGGCACCTACGAGCAGTACTTC
NA,NA,TRBV24-1,TRBJ1-5,CATSDGGHFWPQHF,TGTGCCACCAGTGATGGGGGACATTTTTGGCCCCAGCATTTT